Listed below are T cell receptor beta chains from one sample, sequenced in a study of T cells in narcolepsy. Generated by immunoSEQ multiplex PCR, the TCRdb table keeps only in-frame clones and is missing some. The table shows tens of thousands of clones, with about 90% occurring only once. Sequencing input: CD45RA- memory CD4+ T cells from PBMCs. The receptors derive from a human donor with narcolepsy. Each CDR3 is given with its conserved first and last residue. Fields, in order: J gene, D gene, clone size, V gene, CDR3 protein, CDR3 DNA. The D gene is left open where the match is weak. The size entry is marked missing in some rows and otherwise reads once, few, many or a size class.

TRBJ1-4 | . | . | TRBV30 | CAWGTPFGEKLFF | TGTGCCTGGGGGACACCCTTCGGGGAAAAACTGTTTTTT
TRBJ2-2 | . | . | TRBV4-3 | CASSHLTGELFF | TGCGCCAGCAGCCATTTGACCGGGGAGCTGTTTTTT
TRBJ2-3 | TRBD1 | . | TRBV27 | CASSKLGTGFDTQYF | TGTGCCAGCAGTAAGCTCGGGACAGGGTTCGATACGCAGTATTTT
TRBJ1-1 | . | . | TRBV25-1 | CASRLNTEAFF | TGTGCCAGCAGGCTGAACACTGAAGCTTTCTTT
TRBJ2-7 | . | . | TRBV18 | CATKRGTDVEQYF | TGTGCCACTAAACGGGGGACAGACGTCGAGCAGTACTTC
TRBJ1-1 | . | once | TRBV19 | CASSAWGLTEAFF | TGTGCCAGTAGTGCTTGGGGGCTCACTGAAGCTTTCTTT
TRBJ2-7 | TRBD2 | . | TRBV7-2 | CASSRDRPGLAGNEQYF | TGTGCCAGCAGCCGGGATCGACCGGGACTAGCGGGGAACGAGCAGTACTTC
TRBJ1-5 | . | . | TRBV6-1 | CASGVARAYNQPQHF | TGTGCCAGCGGGGTTGCCAGGGCGTACAATCAGCCCCAGCATTTT
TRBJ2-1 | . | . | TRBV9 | CASSDGGWGYNEQFF | TGTGCCAGCAGCGACGGCGGTTGGGGTTACAATGAGCAGTTCTTC
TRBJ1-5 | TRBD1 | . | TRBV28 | CASSRTGAGNQPQHF | TGTGCCAGCAGCCGGACAGGGGCTGGCAATCAGCCCCAGCATTTT
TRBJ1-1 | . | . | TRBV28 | CASSLNLEAFF | TGTGCCAGCAGTTTAAATCTTGAAGCTTTCTTT
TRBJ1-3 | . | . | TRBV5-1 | CASSLGGLTSGNTIYF | TGCGCCAGCAGCTTGGGGGGATTAACCTCTGGAAACACCATATATTTT
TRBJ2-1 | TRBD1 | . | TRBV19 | CASSGTGDSYNEQFF | TGTGCCAGTAGCGGGACAGGGGACTCCTACAATGAGCAGTTCTTC
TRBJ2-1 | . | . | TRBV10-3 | CAISGDRVQFF | TGTGCCATCAGTGGGGATCGGGTCCAATTCTTC
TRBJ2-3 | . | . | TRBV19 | CASSIGRVQGTQYF | TGTGCCAGTAGTATAGGGCGAGTGCAGGGTACGCAGTATTTT
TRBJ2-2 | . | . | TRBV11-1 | CASSPRVTGELFF | TGTGCCAGCAGCCCCAGGGTTACCGGGGAGCTGTTTTTT
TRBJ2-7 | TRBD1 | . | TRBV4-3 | CASSQTGGWYEQYF | TGCGCCAGCAGCCAAACAGGGGGCTGGTACGAGCAGTACTTC
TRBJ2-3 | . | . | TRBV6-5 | CATHRGPDTQYF | TGTGCCACTCATCGTGGTCCAGATACGCAGTATTTT